This section outlines one T cell receptor (beta chain) sequence together with its context. These data come from a study of OX40 agonist ivuxolimab in advanced cancers. Generated by immunoSEQ multiplex PCR, the TCRdb table keeps only in-frame clones and is missing some. This sample has tens of thousands of clones; about nine tenths occur once, and the top ten carry 0.95% to 1.1%. V was shortened by 5 bases and J by 0 bases, with 10 bases between the two germline ends. This CDR3 contains 14 residues. CDR1 and CDR2 from the germline V gene are LNHDA and SQIVND (reference sequence). This rearrangement joins TRBV19 to TRBJ1-1; tentative D call: TRBD1 (5 bases). This specimen consisted of CD4+ or CD8+ T cells sorted from blood, obtained in a trial of the OX40 agonist ivuxolimab. This TCR came from an adult with an advanced solid tumor such as melanoma, head and neck, liver or kidney cancer. This CDR3 is CASSFGAMNTEAFF. The DNA for the CDR3 is TGTGCCAGTAGTTTCGGGGCGATGAACACTGAAGCTTTCTTT.